A selection of T cell receptor beta chains follows, all from one sample in a study of spatial heterogeneity in lung cancer. One entry per CDR3 protein, called by TCRdb with MiXCR from the 5' RACE reads. The sample lists around 21,000 distinct CDR3 sequences; 2.5% to 3% were seen once. Specimen: lung tumor tissue, collected at surgery. These receptors came from a male donor with early-stage non-small cell lung cancer. Both conserved end residues are part of each CDR3. The order of the fields is V gene, D gene, clone size, J gene, CDR3 protein, CDR3 DNA. D genes are given only for firm matches. Size is stated as once, few or many counts, or a class when the clone is expanded.

TRBV12-3/TRBV12-4	NA	many	TRBJ1-4	CASSPGHPKLFF	TGTGCCAGCAGTCCGGGACACCCAAAACTGTTTTTT
TRBV9	TRBD2	medium-sized	TRBJ2-7	CASSVSGTFSYEQYF	TGTGCCAGCAGCGTAAGCGGGACCTTCTCCTACGAGCAGTACTTC
TRBV2	NA	many	TRBJ2-1	CASFRLGSSYNEQFF	TGTGCCAGCTTTAGACTGGGAAGCTCCTACAATGAGCAGTTCTTC
TRBV7-8	NA	many	TRBJ2-1	CASSLSRTTMQFF	TGTGCCAGCAGCTTGTCCCGGACTACCATGCAGTTCTTC
TRBV24-1	TRBD1	many	TRBJ2-1	CATSRQGRMDNEQFF	TGTGCCACCAGCAGACAGGGAAGGATGGATAATGAGCAGTTCTTC
TRBV20-1	TRBD2	many	TRBJ2-7	CSAEGTSGPSYEQYF	TGCAGTGCTGAAGGGACTAGCGGACCTTCCTACGAGCAGTACTTC
TRBV11-3	NA	many	TRBJ1-3	CASRRDGSSGNTIYF	TGTGCCAGCAGGAGGGACGGCAGCTCTGGAAACACCATATATTTT
TRBV6-2/TRBV6-3	NA	many	TRBJ1-1	CASSPLLENTEAFF	TGTGCCAGCAGTCCGCTATTGGAGAACACTGAAGCTTTCTTT
TRBV29-1	TRBD1	many	TRBJ2-3	CSVGTGSTTDTQYF	TGCAGCGTTGGGACAGGTTCAACCACAGATACGCAGTATTTT
TRBV2	TRBD1	many	TRBJ1-4	CASIPDRDNEKLFF	TGTGCCAGCATCCCGGACAGGGACAATGAAAAACTGTTTTTT
TRBV5-5	NA	many	TRBJ2-5	CASSNLALGPETQYF	TGTGCCAGCAGCAACCTAGCACTGGGTCCAGAGACCCAGTACTTC
TRBV11-2	NA	many	TRBJ2-2	CASSLGQVVSGELFF	TGTGCCAGCAGCTTAGGACAGGTTGTTTCCGGGGAGCTGTTTTTT
TRBV4-3	TRBD1	many	TRBJ1-2	CASSQVRARGRDYGYTF	TGCGCCAGCAGCCAAGTTAGGGCCAGGGGGCGCGACTATGGCTACACCTTC
TRBV30	NA	many	TRBJ1-5	CAWTRDSNQPQHF	TGTGCCTGGACCCGGGACAGCAATCAGCCCCAGCATTTT
TRBV6-2/TRBV6-3	TRBD1	many	TRBJ1-2	CASSYSFSGQGVLGYGYTF	TGTGCCAGCAGTTACTCGTTCTCGGGACAGGGGGTTCTCGGCTATGGCTACACCTTC
TRBV3-1	TRBD1	many	TRBJ1-2	CASSQAEGALGYTF	TGTGCCAGCAGCCAAGCCGAGGGGGCGCTTGGCTACACCTTC
TRBV20-1	TRBD1	many	TRBJ1-4	CSASKQGGSEKLFF	TGCAGTGCTAGTAAACAGGGGGGTAGTGAAAAACTGTTTTTT
TRBV7-2	TRBD2	many	TRBJ2-2	CASSLRLAGWVGELFF	TGTGCCAGCAGCCTCCGACTAGCGGGATGGGTCGGGGAGCTGTTTTTT
TRBV24-1	NA	many	TRBJ2-5	CATSEGHNQETQYF	TGTGCCACCAGTGAGGGACACAACCAAGAGACCCAGTACTTC
TRBV6-5	NA	many	TRBJ1-1	CASSGNTEAFF	TGTGCCAGCAGCGGGAACACTGAAGCTTTCTTT
TRBV20-1	NA	many	TRBJ2-7	CSASFRQTPYEQYF	TGCAGTGCTAGCTTTCGACAGACTCCCTACGAGCAGTACTTC
TRBV18	TRBD2	many	TRBJ2-4	CASSLGGEMNIQYF	TGTGCCAGCTCACTGGGGGGGGAAATGAACATTCAGTACTTC
TRBV12-3/TRBV12-4	NA	many	TRBJ1-4	CASSLRHTNEKLFF	TGTGCCAGCAGTTTGAGGCACACTAATGAAAAACTGTTTTTT
TRBV10-3	NA	many	TRBJ1-1	CAISAARSGNTEAFF	TGTGCCATCAGTGCGGCCCGGTCGGGGAACACTGAAGCTTTCTTT
TRBV6-1	TRBD2	many	TRBJ2-1	CASSTSGTSSYNEQFF	TGTGCCAGCAGTACTTCCGGGACTAGCAGCTACAATGAGCAGTTCTTC
TRBV2	NA	many	TRBJ1-6	CASISGNSPLHF	TGTGCCAGCATCTCCGGGAATTCACCCCTCCACTTT
TRBV29-1	NA	many	TRBJ2-7	CSVVALGEQYF	TGCAGCGTTGTGGCCTTGGGGGAGCAGTACTTC
TRBV7-8	NA	many	TRBJ2-1	CASSLSSLLALNEQFF	TGTGCCAGCAGCCTCAGTTCGTTACTTGCCCTCAATGAGCAGTTCTTC
TRBV12-3/TRBV12-4	TRBD1	many	TRBJ1-6	CASSLRQGGNSPLHF	TGTGCCAGCAGTTTACGACAGGGGGGAAATTCACCCCTCCACTTT
TRBV24-1	NA	many	TRBJ2-7	CATSDGGSYEQYF	TGTGCCACCAGTGATGGGGGGTCCTACGAGCAGTACTTC
TRBV29-1	TRBD1	many	TRBJ2-3	CSVEPGQGSDTQYF	TGCAGCGTTGAACCGGGACAGGGATCAGATACGCAGTATTTT
TRBV11-1	NA	many	TRBJ1-1	CASSPLTRGRGTEAFF	TGTGCCAGCAGCCCCCTGACCAGGGGAAGAGGAACTGAAGCTTTCTTT
TRBV6-6	TRBD2	many	TRBJ2-2	CASSFRLAAGELFF	TGTGCCAGCAGTTTTCGACTAGCGGCCGGGGAGCTGTTTTTT
TRBV5-1	NA	many	TRBJ2-5	CASSLSQRDSGTQYF	TGCGCCAGCAGCTTGAGCCAGAGGGATAGCGGGACCCAGTACTTC
TRBV15	NA	many	TRBJ2-5	CATSRDLVRGPRIETQYF	TGTGCCACCAGCAGAGATCTTGTGAGGGGACCGAGGATAGAGACCCAGTACTTC
TRBV6-5	NA	many	TRBJ2-7	CASSPDIWGADYEQYF	TGTGCCAGCAGTCCCGATATTTGGGGGGCTGACTACGAGCAGTACTTC
TRBV24-1	TRBD2	many	TRBJ2-7	CATSDSQLAGGFDEQYF	TGTGCCACCAGTGATTCCCAGCTAGCGGGAGGGTTTGACGAGCAGTACTTC
TRBV5-1	NA	many	TRBJ2-1	CASSLAEGSSYNEQFF	TGCGCCAGCAGCTTGGCGGAGGGGAGCTCCTACAATGAGCAGTTCTTC
TRBV24-1	NA	many	TRBJ2-3	CATEGTSTDTQYF	TGTGCCACCGAAGGGACTAGCACAGATACGCAGTATTTT
TRBV20-1	NA	many	TRBJ1-4	CSAEALWGEKLFF	TGCAGTGCTGAGGCCCTATGGGGTGAAAAACTGTTTTTT
TRBV20-1	TRBD1	medium-sized	TRBJ1-6	CSALDRAGSPLHF	TGCAGTGCCCTTGACAGGGCAGGTTCACCCCTCCACTTT
TRBV27	NA	many	TRBJ1-2	CASSLQQGSLRGYTF	TGTGCCAGCAGTCTACAACAGGGTTCGCTTCGGGGCTACACCTTC
TRBV2	NA	many	TRBJ1-1	CASSEAMGSLGNTEAFF	TGTGCCAGCAGTGAAGCGATGGGGAGTCTTGGGAACACTGAAGCTTTCTTT
TRBV5-1	NA	many	TRBJ2-7	CASSLVGRTTEQYF	TGCGCCAGCAGCTTGGTGGGGCGAACTACCGAGCAGTACTTC
TRBV12-3/TRBV12-4	NA	many	TRBJ1-1	CASSLRQGREAFF	TGTGCCAGCAGTTTACGGCAGGGCCGTGAAGCTTTCTTT
TRBV5-1	NA	many	TRBJ2-2	CASSLSAEYTGELFF	TGCGCCAGCAGCTTGTCGGCAGAGTACACCGGGGAGCTGTTTTTT
TRBV10-1	TRBD1	few	TRBJ2-5	CASLSRTGGKETQYF	TGCGCCAGCCTCTCTCGGACAGGGGGCAAAGAGACCCAGTACTTC